This T cell receptor beta chain was sequenced during a study of OX40 agonist ivuxolimab in advanced cancers. Across the whole study: It was ivuxolimab, an agonistic anti-OX40 (CD134) antibody, that patients were treated with.

This table comes from immunoSEQ multiplex PCR, and its TCRdb copy is limited to in-frame clones, with some not included. This repertoire shows tens of thousands of clones, 82% found once; its top ten account for 2.5% to 3%. Per the germline V gene, CDR1 is MDHEN and CDR2 is SYDVKM. CDR3 length: 13 residues. Trimming at V came to 6 bases and at J to 11 bases, leaving 12 bases not matched to a gene. The chain joins TRBV28 to TRBJ1-2, with 7 positions matching TRBD1. This material consisted of CD4+ or CD8+ T cells sorted from blood, taken in a trial of the OX40 agonist ivuxolimab. The TCR was taken from an adult with an advanced solid tumor such as melanoma, head and neck, liver or kidney cancer. CDR3 in DNA: TGTGCCAGCAGCCCTGGGGACAGCCGGTGGTACACCTTC. Translated: CASSPGDSRWYTF.